This T cell receptor (beta chain) comes out of a study of post-analysis software for immune sequencing data. Study-wide context: The patients showed relapsing-remitting, secondary progressive and progressive-relapsing multiple sclerosis courses. Findings and limits, study-wide: F measure clustering grouped samples strongly by preparation batch. Compared against controls, patients with multiple sclerosis displayed significantly lower normalized Chao1 diversity.

Unique molecular identifiers were built into the TCR beta cDNA libraries. Input amounts of 1 to 10 million T cells were used. These gave approximately 500,000 cDNA molecules, so each molecule approximated one T cell. Each CDR3 protein is one row after TCRdb ran MiXCR on the PCR reads. The table lists roughly 800,000 distinct CDR3 sequences, approximately 50% of them singletons. As to this clonotype: No antigen is known for it.

This clonotype originated in a girl between 10 and 17 years old with multiple sclerosis. Source material: blood.

The CDR3 spells CSVGTQNYGYTF. CDR3 sequence (DNA): TGCAGCGTTGGTACGCAGAACTATGGCTACACCTTC. The rearrangement links TRBV29-1 to TRBJ1-2, with D uncertain. Germline values: CDR1 SQVTM, CDR2 ANQGSEA. V shed 4 bases and J shed 2 bases, with 8 bases lying between them. CDR3 length equals 12 residues.